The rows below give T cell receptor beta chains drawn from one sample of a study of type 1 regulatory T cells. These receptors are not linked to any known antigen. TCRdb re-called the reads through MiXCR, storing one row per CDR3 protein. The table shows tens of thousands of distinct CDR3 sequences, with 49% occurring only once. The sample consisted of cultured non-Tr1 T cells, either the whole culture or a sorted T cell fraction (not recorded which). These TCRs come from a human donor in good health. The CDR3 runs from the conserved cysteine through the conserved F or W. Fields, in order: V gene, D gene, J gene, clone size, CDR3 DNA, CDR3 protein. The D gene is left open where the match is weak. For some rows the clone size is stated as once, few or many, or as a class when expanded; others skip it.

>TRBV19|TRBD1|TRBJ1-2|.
TGTGCCAGTAGCCACCGGGACAGGGGATATGGCTACACCTTC
CASSHRDRGYGYTF
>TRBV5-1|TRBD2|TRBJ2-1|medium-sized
TGCGCCAGCAGCCCCTCTAGCGGTTACAATGAGCAGTTCTTC
CASSPSSGYNEQFF
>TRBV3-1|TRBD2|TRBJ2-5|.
TGTGCCAGCAGCCGCCGGACTAGCGGGGCCCAAGAGACCCAGTACTTC
CASSRRTSGAQETQYF
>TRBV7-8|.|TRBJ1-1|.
TGTGCCAGCAGCTTAAGGACAGACGGGGAAGCTTTCTTT
CASSLRTDGEAFF
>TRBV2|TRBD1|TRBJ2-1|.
TGTGCCAGCAGAGCCGGGACAGGGGACTACAATGAGCAGTTCTTC
CASRAGTGDYNEQFF
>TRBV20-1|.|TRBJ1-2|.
TGCAGTGCTAGAGATCTGAGGGGCTACACCTTC
CSARDLRGYTF
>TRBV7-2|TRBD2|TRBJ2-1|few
TGTGCCAGCAGCTTAGACGGGGGGGCCAATGAGCAGTTCTTC
CASSLDGGANEQFF
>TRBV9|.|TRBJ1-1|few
TGTGCCAGCAGCCCCGACAGAGAGAGAAGAGAAGCTTTCTTT
CASSPDRERREAFF
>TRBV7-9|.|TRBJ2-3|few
TGTGCCAGCAGCTTTCTTATAGGTCGCACAGATACGCAGTATTTT
CASSFLIGRTDTQYF
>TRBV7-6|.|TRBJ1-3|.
TGTGCCAGCAGCTTAGGAAGGGCGCAGAGGAGTGGAAACACCATATATTTT
CASSLGRAQRSGNTIYF
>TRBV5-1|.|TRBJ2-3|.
TGCGCCAGCAGTTACGGGACGGGGCGGGATACGCAGTATTTT
CASSYGTGRDTQYF
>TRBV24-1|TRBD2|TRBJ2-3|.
TGTGCCACCAGTGATTTCCCGGGGAGCGGGGGGGCAACTAGCACAGATACGCAGTATTTT
CATSDFPGSGGATSTDTQYF
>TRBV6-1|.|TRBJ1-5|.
TGTGCCAGCGGGGGGACCTTCAATCAGCCCCAGCATTTT
CASGGTFNQPQHF
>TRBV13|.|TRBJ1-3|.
TGTGCCAGCAGCTTAGTGGGAAACACCATATATTTT
CASSLVGNTIYF
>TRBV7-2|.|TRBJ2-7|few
TGTGCCAGCAGCTTCCGTGCCGGGGACCTCTACGAGCAGTACTTC
CASSFRAGDLYEQYF
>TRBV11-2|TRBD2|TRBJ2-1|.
TGTGCCAGCAGCTTTGGCGGGAGAGTCTCCTACAATGAGCAGTTCTTC
CASSFGGRVSYNEQFF
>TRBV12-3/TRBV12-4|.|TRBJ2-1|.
TGTGCCAGCACCCTCGTAAGAACCTACAATGAGCAGTTCTTC
CASTLVRTYNEQFF
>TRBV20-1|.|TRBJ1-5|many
TGCAGTGCTAGAGATCCGGGACAAGCCAGCAATCAGCCCCAGCATTTT
CSARDPGQASNQPQHF
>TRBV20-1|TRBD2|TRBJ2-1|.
TGCAGTGCTAGAGTAGCGGGGGCCGGTGAGCAGTTCTTC
CSARVAGAGEQFF
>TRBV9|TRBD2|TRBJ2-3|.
TGTGCCAGCAGCGTAACTAGCGGGGTAACCACAGATACGCAGTATTTT
CASSVTSGVTTDTQYF
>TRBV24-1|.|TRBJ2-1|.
TGTGCCACCAGTGATTTGATCTCCAATGAGCAGTTCTTC
CATSDLISNEQFF
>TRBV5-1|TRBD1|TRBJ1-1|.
TGCGCCAGCAGCGTGACAGGGACGGAAAGCGGAGAAGCTTTCTTT
CASSVTGTESGEAFF
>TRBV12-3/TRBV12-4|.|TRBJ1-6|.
TGTGCCAGCAGGCTAGCGGAGGCAGGGAATTCACCCCTCCACTTT
CASRLAEAGNSPLHF
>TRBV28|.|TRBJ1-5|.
TGTGCCAGCCGCCGGTCGGGGGGGAATCAGCCCCAGCATTTT
CASRRSGGNQPQHF
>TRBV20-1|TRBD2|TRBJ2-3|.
TGCAGTGCAAAGCGGGGGGTTAGCACAGATACGCAGTATTTT
CSAKRGVSTDTQYF
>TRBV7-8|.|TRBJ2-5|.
TGTGCCAGCAGCTTAGACCCACCGGAGACCCAGTACTTC
CASSLDPPETQYF
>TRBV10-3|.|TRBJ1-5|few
TGTGCCATCAGCAACAACAATCAGCCCCAGCATTTT
CAISNNNQPQHF
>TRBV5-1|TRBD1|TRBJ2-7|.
TGCGCCAGCAGCTTCGGTGACAGGGGGCAGGAGCAGTACTTC
CASSFGDRGQEQYF
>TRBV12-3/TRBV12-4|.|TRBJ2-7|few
TGTGCCAGCAGTTTAGCACGACTAGGGCCCTACGAGCAGTACTTC
CASSLARLGPYEQYF
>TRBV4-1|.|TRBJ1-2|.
TGCGCCAGCTTAACGGAGGGGTATGGCTACACCTTC
CASLTEGYGYTF
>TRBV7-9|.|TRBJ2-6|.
TGTGCCAGCAGCCCCTCTCAGGACAAGGCAAGCCTCGGGGCCAACGTCCTGACTTTC
CASSPSQDKASLGANVLTF
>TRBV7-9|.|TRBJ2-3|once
TGTGCCAGCAGCTCCCTGGAGTTTGGGGGGCGGGATACGCAGTATTTT
CASSSLEFGGRDTQYF